This TCR beta chain appears in the sequencing data of a study of ipilimumab plus nivolumab after autologous stem cell transplantation. Study as a whole: Both relapsed and primary refractory DLBCL were included.

Assay: immunoSEQ multiplex PCR; the TCRdb copy retains only in-frame clones and omits some. The table includes under 25,000 clones, around 82% detected once. Ipilimumab, 1 mg/kg, started 14 to 28 days after autologous transplant. Patients got 3 mg/kg IV nivolumab weeks 1, 4, 7, 10, then biweekly through week 26. The germline gives CDR1 MNHNS, CDR2 SASEGT. CDR3 length: 12 amino acids. Deletions cut 5 bases from V and 4 bases from J, with 8 bases between. General study findings and limits: TCR repertoire, Treg phenotype and gut microbiota reportedly support more study of this approach.

Note on this clone: Its antigen remains unknown.

This sequence was found in a male donor with diffuse large B-cell lymphoma. The chain links TRBV6-1 to TRBJ2-5; D is uncertain. Sequenced here: PBMCs, sampled in a trial of ipilimumab plus nivolumab as post-transplant consolidation. The chain's CDR3 is CASSSWRETQYF. CDR3 sequence (DNA): TGTGCCAGCAGTTCATGGCGAGAGACCCAGTACTTC.